The present entry profiles one T cell receptor (beta chain) with its context. Its target is unknown. Clones were read by immunoSEQ multiplex PCR, and TCRdb kept only the in-frame ones, dropping some. The sample has about 100,000 clones, approximately 86% seen once. The data derive from a study of T cell responses to AZD1222 COVID-19 vaccine. Study-level points and caveats: Rises in breadth and depth of Spike-specific TCRs came after two AZD1222 doses. Sampling that yielded the repertoires occurred only after the peak T cell response. Clonal diversity was possibly underestimated; the donors were predominantly white British and more often female. With dominance at 160-218 and 743-854, vaccine-associated CD4 TCRs spanned spike.

Germline CDR1 is MNHNY and CDR2 is SVGAGI (reference sequence). The CDR3 has 14 amino acids. V gave up 5 bases and J gave up 4 bases; unmatched junction bases: 7. This clonotype was sampled from an adult in good health. This specimen was peripheral blood, taken on day 0 of AZD1222 vaccination. This sequence joins TRBV6-6 and TRBJ2-5; 7 bases fit TRBD1. The CDR3 DNA reads as TGTGCCAGCAGTGCGACAGGGAAAGGAGAGACCCAGTACTTC. It yields the protein CASSATGKGETQYF.